This TCR beta chain was obtained from a study of blood T cells in healthy people across ages. A few counts support this clonotype. A junction boundary mismatches the germline segment, possibly from a read error. PCR was performed a second time for about 7 to 12 cycles using a sample-barcoded 5' primer and a J-beta primer mix. Each CDR3 protein is one row after TCRdb ran MiXCR on the 5' RACE reads. Among over 750,000 distinct CDR3 sequences, around 25% were seen once, and the ten largest hold around 9.2%. Another study also made use of these data, one on T cells of mothers and their children.

This TCR derives from a boy aged 5-17 years in good health. Specimen: blood.

The CDR3 loop reads CASSLEGVLWANTEAFF. Here the CDR3 DNA reads TGTGCCAGCAGTTTAGAGGGAGTCCTATGGGCTAACACTGAAGCCTTCTTT. The rearrangement joins TRBV28 to TRBJ1-1; unclear D gene. Germline loops: CDR1 MDHEN, CDR2 SYDVKM. CDR3 size: 17 residues.